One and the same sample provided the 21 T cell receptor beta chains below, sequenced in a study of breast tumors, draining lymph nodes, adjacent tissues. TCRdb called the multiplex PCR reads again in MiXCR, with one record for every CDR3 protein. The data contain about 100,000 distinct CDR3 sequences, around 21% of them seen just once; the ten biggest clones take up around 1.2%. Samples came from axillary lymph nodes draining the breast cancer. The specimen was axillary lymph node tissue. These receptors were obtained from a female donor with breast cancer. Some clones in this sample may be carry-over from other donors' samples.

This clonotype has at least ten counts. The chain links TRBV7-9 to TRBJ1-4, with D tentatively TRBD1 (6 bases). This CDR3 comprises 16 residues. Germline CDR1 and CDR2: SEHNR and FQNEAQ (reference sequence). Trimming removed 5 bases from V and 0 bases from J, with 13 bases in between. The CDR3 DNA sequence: TGTGCCAGCAGCCAGGGACGGACAGCAACTAATGAAAAACTGTTTTTT. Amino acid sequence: CASSQGRTATNEKLFF.

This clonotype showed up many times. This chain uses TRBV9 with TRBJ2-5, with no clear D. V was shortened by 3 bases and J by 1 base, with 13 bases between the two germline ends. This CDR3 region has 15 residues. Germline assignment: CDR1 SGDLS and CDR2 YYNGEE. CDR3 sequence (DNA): TGTGCCAGCAGCGCCCGAGTCGGTTCCCAAGAGACCCAGTACTTC. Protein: CASSARVGSQETQYF.

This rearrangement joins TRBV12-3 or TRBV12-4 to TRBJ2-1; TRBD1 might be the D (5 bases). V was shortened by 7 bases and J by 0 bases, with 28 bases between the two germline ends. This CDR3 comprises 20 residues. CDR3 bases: TGTGCCAGCACCCACCCAACACCCAATATACAGGACCGCTCCTACAATGAGCAGTTCTTC. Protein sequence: CASTHPTPNIQDRSYNEQFF.

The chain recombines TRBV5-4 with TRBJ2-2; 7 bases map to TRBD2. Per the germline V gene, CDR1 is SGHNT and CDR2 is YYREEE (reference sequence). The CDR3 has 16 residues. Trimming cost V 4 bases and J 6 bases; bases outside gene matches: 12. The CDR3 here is CASSTWSGRGAGELFF. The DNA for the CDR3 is TGTGCCAGCAGCACTTGGTCGGGACGGGGGGCCGGGGAGCTGTTTTTT.

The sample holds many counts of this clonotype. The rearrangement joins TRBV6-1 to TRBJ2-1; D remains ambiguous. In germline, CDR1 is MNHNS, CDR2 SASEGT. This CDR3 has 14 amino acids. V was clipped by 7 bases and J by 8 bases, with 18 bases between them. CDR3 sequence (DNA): TGTGCCAGCATGGGCGCAACCCGTGTGGATGAGCAGTTCTTC. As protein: CASMGATRVDEQFF.

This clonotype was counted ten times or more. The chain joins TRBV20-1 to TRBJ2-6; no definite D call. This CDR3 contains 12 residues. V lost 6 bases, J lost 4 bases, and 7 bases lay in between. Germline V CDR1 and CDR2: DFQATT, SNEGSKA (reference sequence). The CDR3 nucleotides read TGCAGTGCCCCCGAAGGGGCCAACGTCCTGACTTTC. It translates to CSAPEGANVLTF.

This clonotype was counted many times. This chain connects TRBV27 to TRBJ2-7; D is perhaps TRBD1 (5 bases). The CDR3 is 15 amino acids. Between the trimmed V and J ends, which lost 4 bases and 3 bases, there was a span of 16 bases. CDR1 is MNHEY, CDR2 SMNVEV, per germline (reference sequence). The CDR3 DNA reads TGTGCCAGCAGTTACACCGTCGCAGGGATCTACGAGCAGTACTTC. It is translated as CASSYTVAGIYEQYF.

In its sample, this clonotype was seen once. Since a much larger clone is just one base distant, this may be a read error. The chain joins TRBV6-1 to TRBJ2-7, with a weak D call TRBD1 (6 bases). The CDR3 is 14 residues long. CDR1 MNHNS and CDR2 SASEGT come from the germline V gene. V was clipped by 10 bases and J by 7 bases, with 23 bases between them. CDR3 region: CATLTQGRALEQYF. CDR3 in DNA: TGTGCCACCCTAACCCAGGGGCGTGCCTTGGAGCAGTACTTC.

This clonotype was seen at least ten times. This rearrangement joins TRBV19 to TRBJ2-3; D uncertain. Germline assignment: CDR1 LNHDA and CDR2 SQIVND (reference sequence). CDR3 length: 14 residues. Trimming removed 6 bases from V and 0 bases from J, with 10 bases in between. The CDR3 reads CASRSEASTDTQYF. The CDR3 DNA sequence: TGTGCCAGTAGGTCGGAAGCTAGCACAGATACGCAGTATTTT.

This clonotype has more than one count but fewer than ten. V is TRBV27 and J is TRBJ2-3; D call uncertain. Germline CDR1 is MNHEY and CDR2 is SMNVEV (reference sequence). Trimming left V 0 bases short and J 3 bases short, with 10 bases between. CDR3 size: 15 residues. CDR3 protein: CASSLSYSSTDTQYF. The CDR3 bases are TGTGCCAGCAGTTTATCGTACAGCTCTACAGATACGCAGTATTTT.

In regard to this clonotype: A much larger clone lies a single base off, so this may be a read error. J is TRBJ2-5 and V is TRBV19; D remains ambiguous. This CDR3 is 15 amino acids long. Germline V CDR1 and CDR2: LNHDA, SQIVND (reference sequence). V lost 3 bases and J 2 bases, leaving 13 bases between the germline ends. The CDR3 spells CASSMGGGAQETQYF. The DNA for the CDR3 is TGTGCCAGTAGTATGGGTGGCGGAGCTCAAGAGACCCAGTACTTC.

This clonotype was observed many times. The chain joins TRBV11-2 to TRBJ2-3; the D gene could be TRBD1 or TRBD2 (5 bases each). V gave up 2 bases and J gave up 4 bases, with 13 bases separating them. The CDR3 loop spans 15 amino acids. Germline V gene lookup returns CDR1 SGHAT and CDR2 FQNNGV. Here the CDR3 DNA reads TGTGCCAGCAGCTTACGAGGGGCGCGGGCAGATACGCAGTATTTT. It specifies CASSLRGARADTQYF.

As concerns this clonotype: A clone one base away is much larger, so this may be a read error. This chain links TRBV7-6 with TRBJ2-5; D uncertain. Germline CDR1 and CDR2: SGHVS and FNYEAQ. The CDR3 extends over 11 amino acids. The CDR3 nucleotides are TGTGTCAGCACCTCTCTTGAGACCCAGTACTTC. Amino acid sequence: CVSTSLETQYF.

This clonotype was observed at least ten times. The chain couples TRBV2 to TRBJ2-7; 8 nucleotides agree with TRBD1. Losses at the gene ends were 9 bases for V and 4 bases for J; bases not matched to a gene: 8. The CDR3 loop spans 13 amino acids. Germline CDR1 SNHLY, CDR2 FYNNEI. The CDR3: CASGTGVRYEQYF. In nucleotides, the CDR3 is TGTGCCAGTGGGACAGGTGTGAGGTACGAGCAGTACTTC.

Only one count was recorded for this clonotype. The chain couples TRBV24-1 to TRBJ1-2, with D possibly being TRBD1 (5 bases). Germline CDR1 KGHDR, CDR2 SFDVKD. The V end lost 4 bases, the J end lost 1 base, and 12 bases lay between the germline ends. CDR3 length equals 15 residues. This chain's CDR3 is CATSDRSDSNYGYTF. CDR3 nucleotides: TGTGCCACCAGTGACCGCAGCGACAGTAACTATGGCTACACCTTC.

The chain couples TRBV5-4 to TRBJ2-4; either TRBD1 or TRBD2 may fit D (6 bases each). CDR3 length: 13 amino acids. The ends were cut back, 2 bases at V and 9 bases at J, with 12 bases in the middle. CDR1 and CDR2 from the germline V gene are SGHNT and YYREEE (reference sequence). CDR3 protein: CASSLGGTVIQYF. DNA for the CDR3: TGTGCCAGCAGCTTAGGGGGGACGGTCATTCAGTACTTC.

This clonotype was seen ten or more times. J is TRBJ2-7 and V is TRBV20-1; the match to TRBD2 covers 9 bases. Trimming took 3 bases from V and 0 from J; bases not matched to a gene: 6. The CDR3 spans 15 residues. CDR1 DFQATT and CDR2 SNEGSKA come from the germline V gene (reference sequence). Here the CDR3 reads CSARARTSVSYEQYF. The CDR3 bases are TGCAGTGCTAGGGCACGGACTAGCGTCTCCTACGAGCAGTACTTC.

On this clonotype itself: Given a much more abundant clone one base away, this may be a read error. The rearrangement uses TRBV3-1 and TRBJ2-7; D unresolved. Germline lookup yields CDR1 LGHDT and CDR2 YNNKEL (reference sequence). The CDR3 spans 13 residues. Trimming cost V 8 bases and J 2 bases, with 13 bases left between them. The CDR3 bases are TGTGCCAGCGGCATCAGTAGGCCCTACGAGCAGTACTTC. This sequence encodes CASGISRPYEQYF.

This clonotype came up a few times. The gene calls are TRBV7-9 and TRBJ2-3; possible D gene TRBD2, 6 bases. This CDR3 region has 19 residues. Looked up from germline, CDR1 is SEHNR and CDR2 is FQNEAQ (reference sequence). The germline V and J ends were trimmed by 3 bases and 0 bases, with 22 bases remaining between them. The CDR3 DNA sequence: TGTGCCAGCAGCTTTGTCGCGGGATCGTTCGGGGCAAGCACAGATACGCAGTATTTT. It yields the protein CASSFVAGSFGASTDTQYF. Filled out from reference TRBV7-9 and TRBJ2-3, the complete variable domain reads DTGVSQNPRHKITKRGQNVTFRCDPISEHNRLYWYRQTLGQGPEFLTYFQNEAQLEKSRLLSDRFSAERPKGSFSTLEIQRTEQGDSAMYLCASSFVAGSFGASTDTQYFGPGTRLTVL.

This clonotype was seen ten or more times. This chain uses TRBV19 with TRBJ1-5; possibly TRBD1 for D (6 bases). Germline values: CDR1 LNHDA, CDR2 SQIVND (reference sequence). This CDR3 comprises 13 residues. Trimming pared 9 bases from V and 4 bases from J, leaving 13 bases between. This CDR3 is CASADRTNQPQHF. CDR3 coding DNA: TGTGCCAGCGCTGACAGGACAAATCAGCCCCAGCATTTT.

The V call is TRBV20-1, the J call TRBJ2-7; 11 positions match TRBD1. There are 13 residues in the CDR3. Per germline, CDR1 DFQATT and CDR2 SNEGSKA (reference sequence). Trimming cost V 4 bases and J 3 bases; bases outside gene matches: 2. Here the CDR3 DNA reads TGCAGTGCTACCGGGACAGGGGGCTACGAGCAGTACTTC. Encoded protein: CSATGTGGYEQYF.